Sequencing of this T cell receptor (beta chain) was carried out in a study of early T cells in non-severe SARS-CoV-2 infection. Whole-study context: Whole-blood bulk RNA, unsorted, was sequenced, and chains were unpaired. Overall study findings and caveats: Private and CD4 specificities were missed by VDJdb matching, skewed to anti-spike CD8.

CDR1 and CDR2 from the germline V gene are ENHRY and SYGVKD. There are 15 residues in the CDR3. Trimming removed 6 bases from V and 0 bases from J, with 13 bases in between. This clonotype was recorded at least ten times. Its antigen remains unknown. Individual cDNA molecules each received unique molecular identifiers attached to them. TCRdb used MiXCR to reprocess the 5' RACE reads, holding one entry per CDR3 protein. The sample has approximately 71,000 distinct CDR3 sequences, 12% to 15% seen once. The rearrangement links TRBV10-3 to TRBJ2-3; weak D call: TRBD2 (6 bases). Sequenced: whole blood. The sequence came from an adult who was a healthcare worker with PCR-confirmed SARS-CoV-2 infection or an uninfected control (not recorded which). In DNA form, the CDR3 reads TGTGCCATCAGCGGGACTGCCCTGAGCACAGATACGCAGTATTTT. Its translation is CAISGTALSTDTQYF.